This TCR beta chain was sequenced during a study of shared clonotypes between healthy human individuals. Overall study results and limits: Sampling used blood alone; tissue repertoires probably differ. Genetic and exposure-history diversity was limited by the small donor number.

Naive CD8 cells, CD45RO-negative and positively selected for CCR7, excluded terminally differentiated effector memory CD45RA+ cells. This clone has just one count. Antigen: not known. The CDR3 has 16 amino acids. With 5 bases clipped from V and 3 bases from J, the junction kept 12 bases outside the gene matches. CDR1 is PRHDT and CDR2 is FYEKMQ in the germline V gene (reference sequence). Data came from immunoSEQ multiplex PCR; TCRdb stores just in-frame clones and leaves some out. The sample has millions of clones, about 95% seen once. The sequence derives from a man aged 18 to 29 in good health. The J gene is TRBJ2-5, the V gene TRBV13, with TRBD1 identical over 7 bases. What was sequenced was naive CD8+ T cells sorted from blood. In DNA, the CDR3 is TGTGCCAGCAGCGCAGGGACAGAAGATTTAGAAGAGACCCAGTACTTC. As protein: CASSAGTEDLEETQYF.